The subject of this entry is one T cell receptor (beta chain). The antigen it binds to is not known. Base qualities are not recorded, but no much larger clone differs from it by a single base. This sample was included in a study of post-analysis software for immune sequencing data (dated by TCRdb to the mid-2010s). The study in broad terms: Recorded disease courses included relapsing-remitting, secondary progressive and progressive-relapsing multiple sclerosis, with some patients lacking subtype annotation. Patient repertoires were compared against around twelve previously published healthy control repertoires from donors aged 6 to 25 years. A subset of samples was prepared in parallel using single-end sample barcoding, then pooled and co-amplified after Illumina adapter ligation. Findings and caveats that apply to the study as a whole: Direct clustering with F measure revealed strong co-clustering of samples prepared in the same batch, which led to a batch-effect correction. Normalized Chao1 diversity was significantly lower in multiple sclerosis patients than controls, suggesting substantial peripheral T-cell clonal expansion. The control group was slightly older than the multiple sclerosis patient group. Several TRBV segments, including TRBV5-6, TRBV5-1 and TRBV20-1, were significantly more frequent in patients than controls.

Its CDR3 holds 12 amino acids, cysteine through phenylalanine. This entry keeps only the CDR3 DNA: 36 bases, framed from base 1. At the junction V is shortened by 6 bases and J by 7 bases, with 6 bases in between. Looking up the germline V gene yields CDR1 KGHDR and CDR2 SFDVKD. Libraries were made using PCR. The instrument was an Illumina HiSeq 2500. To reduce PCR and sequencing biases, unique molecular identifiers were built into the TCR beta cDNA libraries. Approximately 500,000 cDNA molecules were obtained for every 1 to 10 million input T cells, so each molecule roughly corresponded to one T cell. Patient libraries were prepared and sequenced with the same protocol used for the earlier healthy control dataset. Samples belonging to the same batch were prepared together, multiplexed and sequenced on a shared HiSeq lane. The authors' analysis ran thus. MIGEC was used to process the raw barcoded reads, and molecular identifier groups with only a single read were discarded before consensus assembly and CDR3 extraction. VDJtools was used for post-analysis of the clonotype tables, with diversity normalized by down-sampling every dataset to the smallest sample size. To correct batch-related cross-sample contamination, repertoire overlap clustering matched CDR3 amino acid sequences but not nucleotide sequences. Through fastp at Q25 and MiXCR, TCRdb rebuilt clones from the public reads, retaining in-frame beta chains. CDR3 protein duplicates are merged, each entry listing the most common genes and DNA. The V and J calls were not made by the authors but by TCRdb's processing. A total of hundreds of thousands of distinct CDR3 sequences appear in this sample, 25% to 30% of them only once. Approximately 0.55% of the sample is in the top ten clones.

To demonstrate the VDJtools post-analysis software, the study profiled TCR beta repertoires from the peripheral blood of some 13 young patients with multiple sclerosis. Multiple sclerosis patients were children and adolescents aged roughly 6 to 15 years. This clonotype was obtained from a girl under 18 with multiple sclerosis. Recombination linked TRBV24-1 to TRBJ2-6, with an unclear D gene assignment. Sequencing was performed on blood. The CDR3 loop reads CATSIGANVLTF. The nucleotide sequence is TGTGCCACCAGTATTGGAGCCAACGTCCTGACTTTC.